Below, one TCR beta chain is given with its context. This entry belongs to a study of cytomegalovirus exposure and HLA in healthy donors. PCR was performed using 60 Vbeta and 13 Jbeta primers. Assay used: immunoSEQ multiplex PCR; TCRdb lists only in-frame clones, some missing. The sample carries some 91,000 clones, around 82% recorded once. Sequenced material: PBMCs. The clonotype comes from a middle-aged man in good health and CMV-seronegative.

Written as DNA, the CDR3 is TGTGCCAGCGGGGAAGGGCGCGGGGGGGCGACTAATGAGCAGTTCTTC. Amino acid sequence: CASGEGRGGATNEQFF. The gene calls are TRBV11-3 and TRBJ2-1; 9 bases match TRBD2. With V trimmed by 8 bases and J by 7 bases, 15 bases remained unmatched. The CDR3 consists of 16 residues. Germline values: CDR1 SGHNT, CDR2 YENEEA.